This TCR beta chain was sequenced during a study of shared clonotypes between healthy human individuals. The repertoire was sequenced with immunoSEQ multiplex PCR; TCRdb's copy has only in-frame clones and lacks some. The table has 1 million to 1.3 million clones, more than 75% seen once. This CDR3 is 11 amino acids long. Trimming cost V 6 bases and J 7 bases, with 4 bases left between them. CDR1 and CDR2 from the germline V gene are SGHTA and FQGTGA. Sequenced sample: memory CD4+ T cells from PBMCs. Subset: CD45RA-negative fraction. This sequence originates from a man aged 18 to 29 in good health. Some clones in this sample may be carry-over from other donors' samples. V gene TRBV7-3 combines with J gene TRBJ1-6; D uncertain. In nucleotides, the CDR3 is TGTGCCAGCAGACCCAATTCACCCCTCCACTTT. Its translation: CASRPNSPLHF.